This T cell receptor beta chain was documented in a study of CD8 T cells in Susac syndrome. Reverse transcription of roughly 0.45 to 1 ug RNA was carried out with random hexamers. The amplification used immunoSEQ multiplex PCR on TCR beta CDR3; it spanned 54 Vbeta and 13 Jbeta. TCRdb reprocessed the immunoSEQ multiplex PCR reads with MiXCR, giving one entry per CDR3 protein. This sample has 95,000 to 150,000 distinct CDR3 sequences, with around 96% found just once. The clonotype comes from a human donor with Susac syndrome. The sample comprised CD4+ T cells from PBMCs.

The CDR3 DNA sequence: TGTGCCAGCAGCGTAGCCGAGGCCACAGATACGCAGTATTTT. Translated: CASSVAEATDTQYF. The V gene is TRBV9, the J gene TRBJ2-3; unclear D gene. From germline, CDR1 is SGDLS and CDR2 YYNGEE. Trimming cost V 0 bases and J 2 bases, with 7 bases left between them. The CDR3 spans 14 residues.